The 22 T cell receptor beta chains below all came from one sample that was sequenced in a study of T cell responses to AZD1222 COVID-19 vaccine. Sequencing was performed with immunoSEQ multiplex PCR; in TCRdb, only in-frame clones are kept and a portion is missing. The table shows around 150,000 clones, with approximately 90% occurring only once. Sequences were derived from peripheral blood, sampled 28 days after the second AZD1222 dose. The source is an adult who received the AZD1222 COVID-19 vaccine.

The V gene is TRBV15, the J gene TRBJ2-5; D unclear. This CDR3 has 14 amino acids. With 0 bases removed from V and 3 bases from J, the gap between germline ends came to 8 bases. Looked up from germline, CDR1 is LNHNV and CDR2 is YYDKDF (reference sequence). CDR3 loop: CATSRDHSEETQYF. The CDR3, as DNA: TGTGCCACCAGCAGAGATCACAGCGAAGAGACCCAGTACTTC.

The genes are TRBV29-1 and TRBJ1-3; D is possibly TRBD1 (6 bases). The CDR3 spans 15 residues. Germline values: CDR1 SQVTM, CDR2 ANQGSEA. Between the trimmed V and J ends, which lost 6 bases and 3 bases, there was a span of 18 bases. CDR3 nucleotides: TGCAGCGTAGGCCACCAACGGGGGCGTGGAAACACCATATATTTT. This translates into CSVGHQRGRGNTIYF.

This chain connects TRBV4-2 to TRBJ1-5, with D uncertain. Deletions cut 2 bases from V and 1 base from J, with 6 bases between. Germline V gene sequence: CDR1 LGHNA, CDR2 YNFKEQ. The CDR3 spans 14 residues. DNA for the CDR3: TGTGCCAGCAGCCAACCCCAGAGCAATCAGCCCCAGCATTTT. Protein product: CASSQPQSNQPQHF.

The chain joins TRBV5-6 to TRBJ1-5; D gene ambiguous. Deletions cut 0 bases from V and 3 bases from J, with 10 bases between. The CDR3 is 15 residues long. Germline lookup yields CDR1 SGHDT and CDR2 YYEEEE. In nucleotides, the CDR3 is TGTGCCAGCAGCTTGGCCGGTGGCTTCAATCAGCCCCAGCATTTT. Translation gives CASSLAGGFNQPQHF. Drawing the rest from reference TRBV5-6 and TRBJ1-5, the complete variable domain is DAGVTQSPTHLIKTRGQQVTLRCSPKSGHDTVSWYQQALGQGPQFIFQYYEEEERQRGNFPDRFSGHQFPNYSSELNVNALLLGDSALYLCASSLAGGFNQPQHFGDGTRLSIL.

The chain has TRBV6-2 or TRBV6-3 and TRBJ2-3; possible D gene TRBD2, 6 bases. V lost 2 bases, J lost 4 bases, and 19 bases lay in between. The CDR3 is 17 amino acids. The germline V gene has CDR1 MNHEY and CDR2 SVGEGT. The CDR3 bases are TGTGCCAGCAGTTACACCCCCGGGACTTCGAGCTCAGATACGCAGTATTTT. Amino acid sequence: CASSYTPGTSSSDTQYF.

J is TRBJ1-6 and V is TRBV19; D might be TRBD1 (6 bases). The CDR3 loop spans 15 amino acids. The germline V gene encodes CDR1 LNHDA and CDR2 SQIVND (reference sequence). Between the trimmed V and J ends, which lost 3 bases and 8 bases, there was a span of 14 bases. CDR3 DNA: TGTGCCAGTAGTATTTTTGGGACAAAGCATTCACCCCTCCACTTT. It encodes CASSIFGTKHSPLHF.

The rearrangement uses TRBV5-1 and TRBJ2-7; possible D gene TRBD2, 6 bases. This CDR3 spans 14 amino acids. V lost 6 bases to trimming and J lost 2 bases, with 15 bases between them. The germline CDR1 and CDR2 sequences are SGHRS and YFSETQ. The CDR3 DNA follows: TGCGCCAGCAAAGGAGACTGGGAGGCCTACGAGCAGTACTTC. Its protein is CASKGDWEAYEQYF.

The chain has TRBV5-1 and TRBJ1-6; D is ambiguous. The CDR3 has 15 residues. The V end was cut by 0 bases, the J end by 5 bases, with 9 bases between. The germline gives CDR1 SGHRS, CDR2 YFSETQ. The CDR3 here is CASSLALGDNSPLHF. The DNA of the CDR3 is TGCGCCAGCAGCTTGGCCCTTGGAGATAATTCACCCCTCCACTTT.

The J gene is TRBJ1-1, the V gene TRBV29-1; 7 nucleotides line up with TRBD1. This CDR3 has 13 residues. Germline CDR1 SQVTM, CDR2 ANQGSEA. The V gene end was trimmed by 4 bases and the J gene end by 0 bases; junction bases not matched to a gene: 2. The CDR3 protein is CSVGGGLNTEAFF. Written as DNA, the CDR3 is TGCAGCGTTGGAGGGGGCCTGAACACTGAAGCTTTCTTT.

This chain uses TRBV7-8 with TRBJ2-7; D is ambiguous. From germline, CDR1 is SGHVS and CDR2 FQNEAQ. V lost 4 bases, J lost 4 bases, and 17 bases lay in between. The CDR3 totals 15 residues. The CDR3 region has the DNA TGTGCCAGCAGCTCAAACGGGCAGCCGATATACGAGCAGTACTTC. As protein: CASSSNGQPIYEQYF. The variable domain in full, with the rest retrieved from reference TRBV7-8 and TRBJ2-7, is GAGVSQSPRYKVAKRGQDVALRCDPISGHVSLFWYQQALGQGPEFLTYFQNEAQLDKSGLPSDRFFAERPEGSVSTLKIQRTQQEDSAVYLCASSSNGQPIYEQYFGPGTRLTVT.

The CDR3 DNA reads TGCGCCAGCAGCCACAAACCGGGACAGGCGTACAATGAGCAGTTCTTC. It yields the protein CASSHKPGQAYNEQFF. The rearrangement links TRBV4-1 to TRBJ2-1, with 8 positions matching TRBD1. CDR3 length: 16 residues. Germline CDR1 reads MGHRA; CDR2 reads YSYEKL. The J segment lost 4 bases and the V segment lost 3 bases, leaving 8 bases of the junction unmatched.

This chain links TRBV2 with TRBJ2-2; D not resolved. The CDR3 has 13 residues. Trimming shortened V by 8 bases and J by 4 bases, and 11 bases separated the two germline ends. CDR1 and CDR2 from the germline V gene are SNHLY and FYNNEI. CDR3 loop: CASQIGSTGELFF. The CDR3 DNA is TGTGCCAGCCAAATTGGGTCCACCGGGGAGCTGTTTTTT.

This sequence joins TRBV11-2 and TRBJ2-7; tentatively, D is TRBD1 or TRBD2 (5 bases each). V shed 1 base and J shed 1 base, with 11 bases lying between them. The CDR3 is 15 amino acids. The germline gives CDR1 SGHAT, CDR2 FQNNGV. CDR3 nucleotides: TGTGCCAGCAGCTTAGCGAGGGGTGCGTCCTACGAGCAGTACTTC. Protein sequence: CASSLARGASYEQYF.

The CDR3: CASSPLQGVETQYF. The CDR3 bases are TGTGCCAGCTCACCACTCCAGGGGGTAGAGACCCAGTACTTC. This rearrangement joins TRBV18 to TRBJ2-5; 7 bases match TRBD1. Germline-derived CDR1 and CDR2 are KGHSH and LQKENI. CDR3 length: 14 amino acids. V shed 1 base and J 4 bases; nucleotides not matched to a gene: 3.

CDR3 bases: TGTGCCAGCAGCTTTACAGGAAAGAACACTGAAGCTTTCTTT. This gives the protein CASSFTGKNTEAFF. The genes are TRBV7-9 and TRBJ1-1; TRBD1 might be the D (5 bases). Germline loops: CDR1 SEHNR, CDR2 FQNEAQ (reference sequence). V was clipped by 3 bases and J by 1 base, with 9 bases between them. The CDR3 extends over 14 amino acids.

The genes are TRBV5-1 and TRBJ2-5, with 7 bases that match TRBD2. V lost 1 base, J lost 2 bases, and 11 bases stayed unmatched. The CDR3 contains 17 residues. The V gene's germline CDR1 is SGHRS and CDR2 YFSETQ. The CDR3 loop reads CASSLFGSGMTQETQYF. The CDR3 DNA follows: TGCGCCAGCAGCTTGTTTGGGAGCGGGATGACACAAGAGACCCAGTACTTC.

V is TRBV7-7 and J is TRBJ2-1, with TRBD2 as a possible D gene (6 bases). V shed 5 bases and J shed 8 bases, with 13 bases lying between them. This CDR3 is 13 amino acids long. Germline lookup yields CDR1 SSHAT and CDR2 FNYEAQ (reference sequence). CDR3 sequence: CASSPEGLHEQFF. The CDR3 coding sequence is TGTGCCAGCAGCCCGGAGGGACTCCATGAGCAGTTCTTC.

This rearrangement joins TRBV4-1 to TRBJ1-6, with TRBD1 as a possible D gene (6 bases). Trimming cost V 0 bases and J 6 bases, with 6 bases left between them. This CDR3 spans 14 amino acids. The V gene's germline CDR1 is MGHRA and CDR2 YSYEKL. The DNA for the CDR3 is TGCGCCAGCAGCCAAGAAGGGGGTAATTCACCCCTCCACTTT. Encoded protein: CASSQEGGNSPLHF.

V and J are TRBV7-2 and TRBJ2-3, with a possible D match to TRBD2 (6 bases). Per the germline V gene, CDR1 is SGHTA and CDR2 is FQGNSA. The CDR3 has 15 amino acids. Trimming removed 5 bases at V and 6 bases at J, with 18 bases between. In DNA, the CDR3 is TGTGCCAGCAGCCCCGTTAGCGGACACATGGATACGCAGTATTTT. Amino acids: CASSPVSGHMDTQYF. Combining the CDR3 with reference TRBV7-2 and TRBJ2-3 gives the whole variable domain GAGVSQSPSNKVTEKGKDVELRCDPISGHTALYWYRQSLGQGLEFLIYFQGNSAPDKSGLPSDRFSAERTGGSVSTLTIQRTQQEDSAVYLCASSPVSGHMDTQYFGPGTRLTVL.

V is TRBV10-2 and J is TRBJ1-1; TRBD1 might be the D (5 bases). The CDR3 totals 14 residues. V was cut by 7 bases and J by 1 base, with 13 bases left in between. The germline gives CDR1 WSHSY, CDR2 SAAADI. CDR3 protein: CASTQGPENTEAFF. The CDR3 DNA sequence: TGCGCCAGCACGCAGGGCCCGGAGAACACTGAAGCTTTCTTT.

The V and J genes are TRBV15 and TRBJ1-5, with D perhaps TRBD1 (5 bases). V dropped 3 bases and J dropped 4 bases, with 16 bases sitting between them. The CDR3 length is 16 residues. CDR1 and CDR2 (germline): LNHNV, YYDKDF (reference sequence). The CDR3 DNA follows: TGTGCCACCAGCAGTTCGAGGGGCGCAGGGAATCAGCCCCAGCATTTT. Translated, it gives CATSSSRGAGNQPQHF.

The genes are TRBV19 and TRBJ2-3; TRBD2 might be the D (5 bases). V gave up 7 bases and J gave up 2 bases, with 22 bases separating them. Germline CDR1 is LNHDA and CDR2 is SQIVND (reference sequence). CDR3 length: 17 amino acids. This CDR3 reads CASTPRGSKLFTDTQYF. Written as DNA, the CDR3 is TGTGCCAGTACCCCGAGAGGGAGCAAACTATTCACAGATACGCAGTATTTT.